Here is one TCR beta chain with its context. Its antigen remains unknown. The data stem from a study of glioma-infiltrating T cells after dendritic cell vaccination. Study as a whole: Three intradermal dendritic cell vaccine injections were given every two weeks.

Input was roughly 2.2 ug genomic DNA, or all available if less. Generated by immunoSEQ multiplex PCR, the TCRdb table keeps only in-frame clones and is missing some. The table has tens of thousands of clones, approximately 80% seen once. V lost 4 bases and J lost 4; bases outside the gene matches: 3. The CDR3 extends over 15 amino acids. Germline V gene data show CDR1 as SGHRS and CDR2 as YFSETQ. Study-wide findings and caveats: Complete blood and tumor specimen sets were limited to few patients.

The genes are TRBV5-1 and TRBJ2-2; the match to TRBD2 covers 11 bases. The clonotype was recovered from a human donor with glioblastoma. The sample was blood, taken before dendritic cell vaccination. CDR3 nucleotide sequence: TGCGCCAGCAGCCCTGGGACTAGCGGCACCGGGGAGCTGTTTTTT. This codes for CASSPGTSGTGELFF.